One T cell receptor beta chain is described in this entry. Its matching antigen is unknown. The record originates from a study of T cell clones after liver transplantation. Across the whole study: As an antigen-independent comparator, third-party-reactive TCRbeta sequences came from pre-transplant mixed lymphocyte reactions.

Measured with immunoSEQ multiplex PCR; TCRdb has only the in-frame clones, and not every one. This sample has over 100,000 clones, with approximately 85% found just once. Study conclusions and caveats: Rather than being deleted, graft donor-reactive T cells may have moved into the graft.

This sample comprised CD4+ T cells from blood, obtained before liver transplant. This sequence originates from a human donor who received a liver transplant.

The CDR3: CASSRGTNTEAFF. CDR3 DNA sequence: TGTGCCAGCAGCAGGGGGACGAACACTGAAGCTTTCTTT. This chain links TRBV6-4 with TRBJ1-1, with 7 positions matching TRBD1. The J segment lost 1 base and the V segment lost 6 bases, leaving 2 bases of the junction unmatched. CDR1 is MRHNA, CDR2 SNTAGT, per germline. The CDR3 extends over 13 amino acids.